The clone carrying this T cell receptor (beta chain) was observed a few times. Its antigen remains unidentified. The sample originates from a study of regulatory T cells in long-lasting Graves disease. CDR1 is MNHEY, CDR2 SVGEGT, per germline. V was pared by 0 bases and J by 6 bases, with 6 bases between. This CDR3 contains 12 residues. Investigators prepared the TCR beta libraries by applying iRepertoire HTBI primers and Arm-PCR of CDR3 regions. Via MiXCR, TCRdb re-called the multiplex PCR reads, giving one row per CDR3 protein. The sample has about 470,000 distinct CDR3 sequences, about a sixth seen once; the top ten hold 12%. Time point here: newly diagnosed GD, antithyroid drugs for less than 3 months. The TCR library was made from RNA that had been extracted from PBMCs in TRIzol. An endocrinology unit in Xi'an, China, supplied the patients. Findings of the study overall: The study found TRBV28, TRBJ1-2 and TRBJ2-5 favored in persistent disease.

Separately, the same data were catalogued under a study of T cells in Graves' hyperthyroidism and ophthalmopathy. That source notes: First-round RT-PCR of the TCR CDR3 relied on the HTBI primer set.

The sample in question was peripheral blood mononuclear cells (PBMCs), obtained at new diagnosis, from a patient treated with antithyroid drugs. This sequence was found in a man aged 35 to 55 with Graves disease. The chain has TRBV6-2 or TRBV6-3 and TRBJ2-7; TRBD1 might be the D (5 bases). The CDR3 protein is CASSYSQVEQYF. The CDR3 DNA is TGTGCCAGCAGTTACTCACAGGTCGAGCAGTACTTC.